The TCR beta chain described here comes from a study of OX40 agonist ivuxolimab in advanced cancers. At the level of the whole study: Ivuxolimab was a fully human IgG2 agonistic monoclonal antibody targeting the costimulatory receptor OX40 (CD134). Intravenous ivuxolimab was administered to patients every 2 weeks at six dose levels: 0.01, 0.1, 0.3, 1.5, 3 and 10 mg/kg. Of the roughly 54 dose-escalation patients, hepatocellular carcinoma was present in around 20, melanoma in roughly 15, renal cell carcinoma in 9 and head and neck cancer in 9. The dose-escalation cohort was about 83% male with a mean age of around 64 years, ranging from roughly 23 to 90. Prior anti-PD-1, anti-PD-L1 or anti-CTLA-4 therapy was permitted, and checkpoint inhibitors had been received by less than 45% of dose-escalation patients. Partial responses occurred in three dose-escalation patients: two with cutaneous melanoma and one with hepatocellular carcinoma. The purpose of peripheral TCRbeta sequencing was to test whether ivuxolimab changed TCR sequence diversity and led to clonal T-cell expansion. The paper covers the monotherapy dose-escalation part of the phase I ivuxolimab trial, which included N of about 50 patients. Results the study describes overall, beyond this receptor: At doses from 0.1 to 3.0 mg/kg, clonal expansion was seen in both CD4+ and CD8+ blood T cells between baseline and week 6. Which antigens the clonally expanded peripheral T cells were specific for was not determined. Low levels of normalized T-cell clonal expansion were also seen in some nonresponding patients. On average, CD8+ T cells showed more expanded clones than CD4+ T cells after ivuxolimab. In the 0.1-3.0 mg/kg groups, partial responders had among the lowest normalized peripheral clonal expansion, particularly in CD8+ T cells.

Patients with a history of autoimmune disease or receiving systemic immunosuppression were excluded from the trial. Peripheral blood for TCR sequencing was collected from all dose cohorts at baseline, on cycle 4 day 1, and on cycle 7 day 1. The samples were drawn from a first-in-human, open-label, multicenter phase I dose-escalation trial of ivuxolimab. Adults with locally advanced or metastatic melanoma, renal cell, hepatocellular, or head and neck squamous cell carcinoma were enrolled in the trial. Before TCR sequencing, CD4+ T cells and CD8+ T cells from peripheral blood were sorted into separate populations. Including the terminal cysteine and phenylalanine, the CDR3 comprises 17 residues. The DNA shown is the 51-base CDR3, in frame from base 1. The CDR1 and CDR2 encoded by the germline V gene are LGHNA and YSLEER. V drops 1 base and J drops 0 bases, leaving 10 bases in between. Of note for this clone: The antigen this receptor binds is unknown. Base qualities are not at hand, and no much larger clone is one base apart.

Genomic DNA was isolated from the sorted cells so that the TCRbeta CDR3 region could be sequenced. TCRbeta CDR3 regions were sequenced using the immunoSEQ Assay. TCRdb carries this immuneACCESS record with in-frame sequences only. Its versions omit some clonotypes, under half of them owing to an unresolved V gene in the studies checked, with the rest unexplained. Across this sample there are 84,000 or so clones, with around nine tenths seen only once. The top ten clonotypes cover around 0.3% of the sample. The sample consisted of CD4+ or CD8+ T cells sorted from blood, taken in a trial of the OX40 agonist ivuxolimab. This sequence was found in an adult with an advanced solid tumor such as melanoma, head and neck, liver or kidney cancer. The rearranged chain carries TRBV4-3 and TRBJ2-6, with no confident D gene call. Here is the DNA: TGCGCCAGCAGCCAAGGAAGCCCCGGCTCTGGGGCCAACGTCCTGACTTTC. It is translated as CASSQGSPGSGANVLTF.